The rows below give T cell receptor beta chains drawn from one sample of a study of cytomegalovirus exposure and HLA in healthy donors. Libraries were prepared by immunoSEQ multiplex PCR; TCRdb keeps only in-frame clonotypes and omits some of them. Of 110,000 or so clones detected, approximately 85% appear once; the ten largest clones hold 3%. Sequencing was performed on PBMCs. The receptor source for this set is a woman between 18 and 29 years old in good health and CMV-seronegative. The CDR3 runs from the conserved cysteine through the conserved F or W. A D gene is named only where the DNA matches it firmly. For some rows the clone size is stated as once, few or many, or as a class when expanded; others skip it.

>-|-|TRBV27|TRBJ1-2
TGTGCCAGCTCCCATCGGGGGTCAAACTATGGCTACACCTTC
CASSHRGSNYGYTF
>-|TRBD2|TRBV7-8|TRBJ2-3
TGTGCCAGCAGCTTACCCAGGACTAGCGGGGGGGAAAGCACAGATACGCAGTATTTT
CASSLPRTSGGESTDTQYF
>-|-|TRBV30|TRBJ1-4
TGTGCCTGGAGTCAAAGGGCATCCGGGACACCAACAACTAATGAAAAACTGTTTTTT
CAWSQRASGTPTTNEKLFF
>-|TRBD1|TRBV6-5|TRBJ1-3
TGTGCCAGCGGGGACAGGGGGGGAAACACCATATATTTT
CASGDRGGNTIYF
>-|-|TRBV9|TRBJ1-1
TGTGCCAGCAGCCCCCCTATGGGCTCTGAAGCTTTCTTT
CASSPPMGSEAFF
>-|-|TRBV7-9|TRBJ2-5
TGTGCCAGCCTGGGGTTTGGAGCAGCACCCCAGGGAGAGACCCAGTACTTC
CASLGFGAAPQGETQYF
>-|-|TRBV7-8|TRBJ1-5
TGTGCCAGCAGCTTAGGGGCAGGTAATCAGCCCCAGCATTTT
CASSLGAGNQPQHF
>-|-|TRBV4-1|TRBJ1-1
TGCGCCAGCAGCTATACGCAGACAATGAACACTGAAGCTTTCTTT
CASSYTQTMNTEAFF
>-|TRBD1|TRBV18|TRBJ2-7
TGTGCCAGCTCACCAATCGTGTCAGGGGGTAGCTACGAGCAGTACTTC
CASSPIVSGGSYEQYF
>-|-|TRBV6-1|TRBJ1-2
TGTGCCAGCAGTGAGTGGTCGGTTGAGATTTTTAACTATGGCTACACCTTC
CASSEWSVEIFNYGYTF
>-|TRBD1|TRBV6-4|TRBJ1-6
TGTGCCAGCAGTGATCCTGGGACAGGGATTTCGCAGTCACCCCTCCACTTT
CASSDPGTGISQSPLHF
>-|TRBD1|TRBV29-1|TRBJ1-2
TGCAGCGTTGAAGACAGGGGGGCGACGAACTATGGCTACACCTTC
CSVEDRGATNYGYTF
>-|-|TRBV25-1|TRBJ2-7
TGTGCCAGCAGTGGCAGGAACACCTACGAGCAGTACTTC
CASSGRNTYEQYF
>-|-|TRBV14|TRBJ2-6
TGTGCCAGCAGCCAAGATGTGGCAGGACACTACTCTGGGGCCAACGTCCTGACTTTC
CASSQDVAGHYSGANVLTF
>once|-|TRBV15|TRBJ2-7
TGTGCCACCAGCAGTTCCGGAGGGATCGACGAGCAGTACTTC
CATSSSGGIDEQYF
>once|-|TRBV28|TRBJ1-4
TGTGCCAGCAGTTTCGGCAGACTTAATGAAAAACTGTTTTTT
CASSFGRLNEKLFF
>-|-|TRBV19|TRBJ1-1
TGTGCCAGTACGCGGAACACTGAAGCTTTCTTT
CASTRNTEAFF
>-|TRBD1|TRBV30|TRBJ2-7
TGTGCCTGGAGTCCTTGGGACAGGGGATACGAGCAGTACTTC
CAWSPWDRGYEQYF
>-|-|TRBV28|TRBJ2-1
TGTGCCAGCAGTTCGACACTTCCCCTGTCCTACAATGAGCAGTTCTTC
CASSSTLPLSYNEQFF
>-|-|TRBV28|TRBJ1-2
TGTGCCAGCAGTTTATTTGGCAGGCGAGACTATGGCTACACCTTC
CASSLFGRRDYGYTF
>once|TRBD1|TRBV19|TRBJ1-6
TGTGCCAGTCGTGCTATGACCGGGACAGGAAATTCACCCCTCCACTTT
CASRAMTGTGNSPLHF
>-|-|TRBV18|TRBJ1-5
TGTGCCAGCTCACCGTTGGGGGGAAGCAATCAGCCCCAGCATTTT
CASSPLGGSNQPQHF
>-|TRBD1|TRBV4-2|TRBJ1-2
TGTGCCAGCAGCCAAGAAGGGACAGAGAACTATGGCTACACCTTC
CASSQEGTENYGYTF
>-|-|TRBV30|TRBJ1-6
TGTGCCTGGAGCTTAACAGGGTTTGGAAATTCACCCCTCCACTTT
CAWSLTGFGNSPLHF
>once|-|TRBV5-6|TRBJ1-4
TGTGCCAGCAGCTTGGGGGGCTGGATTGAAAAACTGTTTTTT
CASSLGGWIEKLFF
>-|TRBD1|TRBV7-9|TRBJ1-1
TGTGCCAGCAGCTTGGACAGGGTTGTAGGCACTGAAGCTTTCTTT
CASSLDRVVGTEAFF
>-|TRBD1|TRBV30|TRBJ2-2
TGTGCCTGGAGGGACAGGGTCACCGGGGAGCTGTTTTTT
CAWRDRVTGELFF
>-|-|TRBV6-5|TRBJ2-1
TGTGCCGTGGTCAGCTCCTACAATGAGCAGTTCTTC
CAVVSSYNEQFF
>-|-|TRBV7-9|TRBJ2-2
TGTGCCAGCAGCCCATTCCCATCCACCGGGGAGCTGTTTTTT
CASSPFPSTGELFF
>few|-|TRBV25-1|TRBJ1-5
TGTGCCAGCACCCTAGGGGATTCCGCTAGCAATCAGCCCCAGCATTTT
CASTLGDSASNQPQHF
>-|-|TRBV2|TRBJ2-6
TGTGCCAGCAGTGAAGGTCCCAGGGCAGGGGACGTCTCTGGGGCCAACGTCCTGACTTTC
CASSEGPRAGDVSGANVLTF
>-|-|TRBV5-1|TRBJ1-6
TGCGCCAGCAGCTTGGACCAGGGGCTTAATTCACCCCTCCACTTT
CASSLDQGLNSPLHF